These T cell receptor beta chains were read from a single sample in a study of T cell repertoires in cytomegalovirus infection. No antigens are known for them. A single record per CDR3 protein comes from TCRdb applying MiXCR to the reads. This sample has under 850,000 distinct CDR3 sequences; around 30% occur once, and the top ten carry 15% to 20%. The source was cultured PBMCs, collected from culture after CMV antigen stimulation. These receptors all stem from a human donor in good health (CMV status not recorded). Some clones in this sample may be carry-over from other donors' samples. Both conserved end residues are part of each CDR3. The D gene is left open where the match is weak. Not all rows give a size; the values are once, few, many and, for expanded clones, a class.

j_gene | d_gene | abundance | v_gene | CDR3nt | CDR3aa
TRBJ1-6 | . | few | TRBV11-2 | TGTGCCAGCAGCTTAGCGACGGTTTCGCCCCTCCACTTT | CASSLATVSPLHF
TRBJ1-1 | . | . | TRBV19 | TGTGCCAGTAGTATGGGGAGGAACACTGAAGCTTTCTTT | CASSMGRNTEAFF
TRBJ2-5 | . | . | TRBV6-2/TRBV6-3 | TGTGCCAGCAGTTACGGCCCAGGGCCGGAGACCCAGTACTTC | CASSYGPGPETQYF
TRBJ2-2 | TRBD2 | few | TRBV10-3 | TGTGCCATCGGTCAACTAGCGGGAGGGTTCGGCGGGGAGCTGTTTTTT | CAIGQLAGGFGGELFF
TRBJ2-1 | TRBD2 | few | TRBV6-5 | TGTGCCAGCACCGCGGGACTAGCGGGTCTCGGGGGGCAGTTCTTC | CASTAGLAGLGGQFF
TRBJ1-5 | TRBD1 | few | TRBV7-9 | TGTGCCAGCAGCTTTGGGGACAGCCAGCCCCAGCATTTT | CASSFGDSQPQHF
TRBJ2-3 | TRBD1 | . | TRBV20-1 | TGCAGTGCTAGAGAGGGGACAGGGGCAGATACGCAGTATTTT | CSAREGTGADTQYF
TRBJ2-7 | TRBD2 | few | TRBV6-2/TRBV6-3 | TGTGCCAGCAGTTACCCACGGGAGGGCCGCTACGAGCAGTACTTC | CASSYPREGRYEQYF
TRBJ2-3 | . | . | TRBV5-1 | TGCGCCAGCAGCTTTTCTCTGGGCACAGATACGCAGTATTTT | CASSFSLGTDTQYF
TRBJ2-1 | TRBD1 | . | TRBV24-1 | TGTGCCACCAGAGGACAGGGGGATAAGTATGAGCAGTTCTTC | CATRGQGDKYEQFF
TRBJ2-3 | TRBD2 | . | TRBV12-3/TRBV12-4 | TGTGCCAGCGGGGCGGGAGGGGTCCCAGATACGCAGTATTTT | CASGAGGVPDTQYF
TRBJ2-1 | . | . | TRBV18 | TGTGCCAGCTCAGCCGTTTTAGATGAGCAGTTCTTC | CASSAVLDEQFF
TRBJ1-5 | . | few | TRBV6-1 | TGTGCCAGCAGTGAAGCAGCGGCAGGGACCAATCAGCCCCAGCATTTT | CASSEAAAGTNQPQHF
TRBJ2-3 | TRBD2 | . | TRBV6-5 | TGTGCCAGCAGTTACTCGACTAGCGGAAGCACAGATACGCAGTATTTT | CASSYSTSGSTDTQYF
TRBJ2-5 | . | . | TRBV3-1 | TGTGCCAGCAGCCAAGGATCACTGGGAGTGGAGACCCAGTACTTC | CASSQGSLGVETQYF
TRBJ2-2 | TRBD1 | . | TRBV20-1 | TGCAGTGCTAGAGATGGGGACAGAGAATTGGAGCTGTTTTTT | CSARDGDRELELFF
TRBJ2-5 | . | . | TRBV2 | TGTGCCAGCAGTGAATTCAGGGGGGGACAGACCCAGTACTTC | CASSEFRGGQTQYF
TRBJ1-5 | . | . | TRBV6-2/TRBV6-3 | TGTGCCAGCAGCGGGTCCGGGGTTCAGCCCCAGCATTTT | CASSGSGVQPQHF
TRBJ1-6 | . | few | TRBV28 | TGTGCCAGCAGTCCCCCACAATTTTCACCCCTCCACTTT | CASSPPQFSPLHF
TRBJ1-5 | . | few | TRBV6-1 | TGTGCCAGCAGTGAAGGTCGAAACAATCAGCCCCAGCATTTT | CASSEGRNNQPQHF
TRBJ2-4 | . | . | TRBV11-1 | TGTGCCAGCAGCCGACGAGGGGGGGCCCAAGGGATTCAGTACTTC | CASSRRGGAQGIQYF
TRBJ2-7 | TRBD2 | few | TRBV7-9 | TGTGCCAGCAGTTCGGCGGGGGAGTCCTACGAGCAGTACTTC | CASSSAGESYEQYF
TRBJ2-2 | TRBD2 | . | TRBV10-3 | TGTGCCATCAGTGACCTTTCGGGGGAGGGCACCGGGGAGCTGTTTTTT | CAISDLSGEGTGELFF